This T cell receptor (beta chain) appears in the sequencing data of a study of stem cell transplantation in POMP-related autoinflammatory disease (dated by TCRdb to the early 2020s). In terms of the full investigation: It was hypothesized that MHC class I-dependent CD8+ T-cell differentiation and positive selection are impaired by defective thymoproteasomes, resulting in skewing of the TRB repertoire. To find out how POMP deficiency affects T-cell receptor beta repertoire diversity and CDR3 characteristics, high-throughput TRB sequencing was used.

Of note for this clone: The antigen it recognizes is unknown. There are no base qualities to consult, and no much larger clone falls within one base.

Library construction relied on the immunoSEQ multiplex PCR assay. Regarding the original processing steps: Shannon entropy, which takes clonal size distribution into account, was used to quantify repertoire diversity. Clonotype distribution inequality was measured with the Gini-Simpson index (Simpson_1-D). Here the immuneACCESS table is served through TCRdb, limited to in-frame sequences with V and J called. Missing clones are a known gap in these copies; in checked studies unresolved V genes cover under half, and the rest lacks a known reason. V and J calls plus clone size are reproduced from that table; the DNA served to infer D and trimming. The sample table lists about 6,900 clones, around 86% of them with a count of one. About 4.2% of the sample is held by the ten biggest clonotypes. T-cell subsets (conventional T cells, CD8+ T cells, regulatory T cells, T follicular helper cells) were sorted before TRB sequencing.

The research as a whole found: PRAID patients trended toward lower TRB diversity and higher clonality across all analyzed T-cell subsets. In PRAID patients, the trend toward increased clonality and lower diversity reached statistical significance only for regulatory T cells. PRAID patients showed a restricted number of unique TRB V-J gene pairings.

Source material: a CXCR5-defined cell subset from PBMCs. The sequence was collected from a human donor in good health.

The nucleotide sequence reads TGCGCCAGCAGCTTGAACGGGAACACCGGGGAGCTGTTTTTT. Protein translation: CASSLNGNTGELFF. The sequence is built from TRBV5-1 and TRBJ2-2; confidence is insufficient to name the D gene. A distance of 5 bases separates the germline ends of V and J, which lose 1 base and 1 base respectively. The germline V gene encodes CDR1 SGHRS and CDR2 YFSETQ. The CDR3 numbers 14 residues from cysteine through phenylalanine. Only the CDR3 portion is preserved as DNA: 42 bases, with reading frame beginning at the first base.